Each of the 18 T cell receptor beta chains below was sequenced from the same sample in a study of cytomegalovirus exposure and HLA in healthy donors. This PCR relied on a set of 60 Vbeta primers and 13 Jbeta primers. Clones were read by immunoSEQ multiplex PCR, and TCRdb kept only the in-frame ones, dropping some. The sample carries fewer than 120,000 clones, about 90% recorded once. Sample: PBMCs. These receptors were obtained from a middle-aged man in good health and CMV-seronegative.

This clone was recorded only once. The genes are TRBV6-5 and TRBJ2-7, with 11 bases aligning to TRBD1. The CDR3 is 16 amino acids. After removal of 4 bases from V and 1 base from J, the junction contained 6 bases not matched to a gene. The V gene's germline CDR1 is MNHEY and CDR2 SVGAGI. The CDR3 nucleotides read TGTGCCAGCAGTTTCTTGGACAGGGGGCGATCCTACGAGCAGTACTTC. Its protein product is CASSFLDRGRSYEQYF.

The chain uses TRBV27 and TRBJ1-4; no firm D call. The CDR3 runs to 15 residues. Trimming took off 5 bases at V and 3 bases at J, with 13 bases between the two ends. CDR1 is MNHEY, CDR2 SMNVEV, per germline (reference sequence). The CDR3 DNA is TGTGCCAGCAGTCGTCACCGGGATTCTAATGAAAAACTGTTTTTT. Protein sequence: CASSRHRDSNEKLFF. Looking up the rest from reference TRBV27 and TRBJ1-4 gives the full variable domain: EAQVTQNPRYLITVTGKKLTVTCSQNMNHEYMSWYRQDPGLGLRQIYYSMNVEVTDKGDVPEGYKVSRKEKRNFPLILESPSPNQTSLYFCASSRHRDSNEKLFFGSGTQLSVL.

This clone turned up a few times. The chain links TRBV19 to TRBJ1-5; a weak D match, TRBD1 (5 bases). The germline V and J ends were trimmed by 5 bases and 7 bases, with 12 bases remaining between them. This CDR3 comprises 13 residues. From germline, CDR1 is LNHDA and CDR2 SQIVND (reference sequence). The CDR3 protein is CASSPDSSQPQHF. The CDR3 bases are TGTGCCAGTAGTCCCGACAGCTCCCAGCCCCAGCATTTT. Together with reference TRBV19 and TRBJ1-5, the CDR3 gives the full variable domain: DGGITQSPKYLFRKEGQNVTLSCEQNLNHDAMYWYRQDPGQGLRLIYYSQIVNDFQKGDIAEGYSVSREKKESFPLTVTSAQKNPTAFYLCASSPDSSQPQHFGDGTRLSIL.

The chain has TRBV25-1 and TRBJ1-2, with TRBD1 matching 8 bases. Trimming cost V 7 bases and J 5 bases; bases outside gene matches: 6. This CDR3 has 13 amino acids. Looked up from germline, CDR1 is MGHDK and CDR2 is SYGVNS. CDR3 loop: CASTPGTGYGYTF. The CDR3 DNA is TGTGCCAGCACTCCCGGGACAGGATATGGCTACACCTTC.

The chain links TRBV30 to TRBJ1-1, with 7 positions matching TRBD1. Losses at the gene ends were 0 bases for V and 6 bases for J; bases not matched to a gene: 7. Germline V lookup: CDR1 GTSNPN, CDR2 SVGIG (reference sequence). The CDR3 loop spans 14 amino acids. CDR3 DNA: TGTGCCTGGAGTGTCAGGGGGTTTCAGGCTGAAGCTTTCTTT. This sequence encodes CAWSVRGFQAEAFF. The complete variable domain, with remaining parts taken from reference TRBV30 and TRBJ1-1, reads SQTIHQWPATLVQPVGSPLSLECTVEGTSNPNLYWYRQAAGRGLQLLFYSVGIGQISSEVPQNLSASRPQDRQFILSSKKLLLSDSGFYLCAWSVRGFQAEAFFGQGTRLTVV.

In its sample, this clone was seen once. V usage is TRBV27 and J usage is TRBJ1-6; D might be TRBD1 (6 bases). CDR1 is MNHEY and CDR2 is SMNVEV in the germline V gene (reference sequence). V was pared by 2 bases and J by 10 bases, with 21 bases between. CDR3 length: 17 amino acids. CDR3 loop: CASSLDRGGEGKSPLHF. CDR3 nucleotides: TGTGCCAGCAGTTTAGATCGTGGGGGCGAGGGAAAATCACCCCTCCACTTT.

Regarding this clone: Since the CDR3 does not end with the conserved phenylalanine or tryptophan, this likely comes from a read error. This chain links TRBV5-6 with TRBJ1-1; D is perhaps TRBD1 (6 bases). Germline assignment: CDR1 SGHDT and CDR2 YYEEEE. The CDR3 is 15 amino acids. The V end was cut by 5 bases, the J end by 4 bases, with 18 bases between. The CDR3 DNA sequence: TGTGCCAGCAGTCCTAACAGGGATAGTGCCACTGAAGCTTTCTTA. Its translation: CASSPNRDSATEAFL.

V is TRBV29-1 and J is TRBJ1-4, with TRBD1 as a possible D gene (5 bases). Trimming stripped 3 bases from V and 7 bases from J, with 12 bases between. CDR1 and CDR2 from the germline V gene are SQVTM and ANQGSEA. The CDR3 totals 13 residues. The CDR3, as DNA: TGCAGCGTTGAGACAGCTATCCCTGAAAAACTGTTTTTT. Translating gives CSVETAIPEKLFF.

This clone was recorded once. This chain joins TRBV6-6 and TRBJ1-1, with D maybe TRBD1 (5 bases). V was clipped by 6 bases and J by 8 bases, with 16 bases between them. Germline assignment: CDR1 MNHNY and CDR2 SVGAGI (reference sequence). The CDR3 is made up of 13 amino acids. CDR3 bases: TGTGCCAGCAGATCCTCACAGGAGAAAGAAGCTTTCTTT. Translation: CASRSSQEKEAFF.

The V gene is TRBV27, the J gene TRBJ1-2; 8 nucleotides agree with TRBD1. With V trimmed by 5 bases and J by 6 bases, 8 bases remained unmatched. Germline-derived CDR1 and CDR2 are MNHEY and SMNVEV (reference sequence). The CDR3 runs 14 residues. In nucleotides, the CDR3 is TGTGCCAGCAGTGCCAGACAGGGGCGAGATGGCTACACCTTC. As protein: CASSARQGRDGYTF.

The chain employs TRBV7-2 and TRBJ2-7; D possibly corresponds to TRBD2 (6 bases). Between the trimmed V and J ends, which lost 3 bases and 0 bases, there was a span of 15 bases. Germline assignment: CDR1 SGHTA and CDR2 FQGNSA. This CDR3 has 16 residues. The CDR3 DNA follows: TGTGCCAGCAGCTTCCTCGGGAGCCGAGGCTCCTACGAGCAGTACTTC. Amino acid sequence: CASSFLGSRGSYEQYF.

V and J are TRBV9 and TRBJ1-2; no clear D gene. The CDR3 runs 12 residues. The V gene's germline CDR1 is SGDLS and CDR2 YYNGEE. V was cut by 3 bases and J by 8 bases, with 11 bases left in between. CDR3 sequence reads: CASSDIVRGYTF. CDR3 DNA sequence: TGTGCCAGCAGCGATATAGTGCGGGGCTACACCTTC.

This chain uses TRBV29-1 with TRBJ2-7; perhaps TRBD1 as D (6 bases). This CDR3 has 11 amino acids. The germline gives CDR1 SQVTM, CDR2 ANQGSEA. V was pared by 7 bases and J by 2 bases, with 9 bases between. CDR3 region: CSAGETYEQYF. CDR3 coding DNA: TGCAGCGCAGGGGAAACCTACGAGCAGTACTTC.

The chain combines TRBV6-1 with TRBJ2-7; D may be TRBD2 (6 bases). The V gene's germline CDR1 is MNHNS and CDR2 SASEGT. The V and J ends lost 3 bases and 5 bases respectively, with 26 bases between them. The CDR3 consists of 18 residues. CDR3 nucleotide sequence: TGTGCCAGCAGTGAGCGTCCCACGCGGCGGGGAGAGATCGACGAGCAGTACTTC. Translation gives CASSERPTRRGEIDEQYF.

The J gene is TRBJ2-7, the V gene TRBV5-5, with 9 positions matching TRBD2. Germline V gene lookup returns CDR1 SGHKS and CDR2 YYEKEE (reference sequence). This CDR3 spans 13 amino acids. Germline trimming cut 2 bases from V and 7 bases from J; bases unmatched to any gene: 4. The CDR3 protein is CASSFQRGVEQYF. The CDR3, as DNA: TGTGCCAGCAGCTTCCAGCGGGGGGTGGAGCAGTACTTC. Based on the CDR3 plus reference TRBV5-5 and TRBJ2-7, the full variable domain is DAGVTQSPTHLIKTRGQQVTLRCSPISGHKSVSWYQQVLGQGPQFIFQYYEKEERGRGNFPDRFSARQFPNYSSELNVNALLLGDSALYLCASSFQRGVEQYFGPGTRLTVT.

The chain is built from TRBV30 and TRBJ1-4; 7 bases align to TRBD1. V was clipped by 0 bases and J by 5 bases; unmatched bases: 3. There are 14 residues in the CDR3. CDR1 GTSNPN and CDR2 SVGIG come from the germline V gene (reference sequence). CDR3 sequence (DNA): TGTGCCTGGAGTGTACAAGGGGGCAATGAAAAACTGTTTTTT. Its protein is CAWSVQGGNEKLFF.

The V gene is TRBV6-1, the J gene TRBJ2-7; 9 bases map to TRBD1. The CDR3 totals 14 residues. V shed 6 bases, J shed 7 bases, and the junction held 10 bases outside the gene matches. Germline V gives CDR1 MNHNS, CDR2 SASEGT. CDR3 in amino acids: CASSLQGALGEQYF. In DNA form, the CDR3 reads TGTGCCAGCAGCCTACAGGGGGCGCTTGGGGAGCAGTACTTC.

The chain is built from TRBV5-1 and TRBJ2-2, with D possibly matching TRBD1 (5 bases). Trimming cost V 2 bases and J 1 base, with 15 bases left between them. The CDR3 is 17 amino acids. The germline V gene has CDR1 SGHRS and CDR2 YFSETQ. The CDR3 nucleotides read TGCGCCAGCAGCTTTATTCCCGGGCAGGGGAACACCGGGGAGCTGTTTTTT. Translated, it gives CASSFIPGQGNTGELFF.